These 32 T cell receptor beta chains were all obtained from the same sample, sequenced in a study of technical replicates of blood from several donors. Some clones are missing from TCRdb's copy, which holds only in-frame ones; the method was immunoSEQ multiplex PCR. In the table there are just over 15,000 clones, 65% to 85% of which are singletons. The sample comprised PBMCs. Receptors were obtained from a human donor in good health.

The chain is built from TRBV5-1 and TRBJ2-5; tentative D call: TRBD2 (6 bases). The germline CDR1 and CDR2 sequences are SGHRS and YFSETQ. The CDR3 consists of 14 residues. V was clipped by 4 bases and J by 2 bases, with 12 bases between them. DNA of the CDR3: TGCGCCAGCAGCCTCGGGACTCAACAAGAGACCCAGTACTTC. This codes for CASSLGTQQETQYF. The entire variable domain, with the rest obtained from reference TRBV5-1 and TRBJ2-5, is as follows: KAGVTQTPRYLIKTRGQQVTLSCSPISGHRSVSWYQQTPGQGLQFLFEYFSETQRNKGNFPGRFSGRQFSNSRSEMNVSTLELGDSALYLCASSLGTQQETQYFGPGTRLLVL.

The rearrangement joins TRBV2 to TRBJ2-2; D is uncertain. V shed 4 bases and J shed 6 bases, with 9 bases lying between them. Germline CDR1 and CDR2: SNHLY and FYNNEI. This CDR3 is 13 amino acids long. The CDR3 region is CASSARWPGELFF. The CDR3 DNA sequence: TGTGCCAGCAGTGCCCGCTGGCCCGGGGAGCTGTTTTTT.

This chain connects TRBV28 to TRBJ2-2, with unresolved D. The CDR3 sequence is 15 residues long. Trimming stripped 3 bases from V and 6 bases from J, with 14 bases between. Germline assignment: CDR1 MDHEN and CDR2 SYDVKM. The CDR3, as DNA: TGTGCCAGCAGTTTCGGTTGGTCCGGGTCCGGGGAGCTGTTTTTT. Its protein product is CASSFGWSGSGELFF.

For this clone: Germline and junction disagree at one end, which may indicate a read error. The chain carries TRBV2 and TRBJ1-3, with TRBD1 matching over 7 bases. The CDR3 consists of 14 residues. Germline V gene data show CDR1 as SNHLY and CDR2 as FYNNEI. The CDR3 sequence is CASSEQGMGSTIYF. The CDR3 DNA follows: TGTGCCAGCAGCGAACAGGGGATGGGAAGCACCATATATTTT.

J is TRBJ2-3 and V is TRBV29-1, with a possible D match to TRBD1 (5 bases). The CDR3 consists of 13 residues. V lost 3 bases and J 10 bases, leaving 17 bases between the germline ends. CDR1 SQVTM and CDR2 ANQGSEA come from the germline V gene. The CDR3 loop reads CSVDSQGEKAQYF. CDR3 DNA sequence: TGCAGCGTTGATAGTCAGGGCGAGAAGGCGCAGTATTTT.

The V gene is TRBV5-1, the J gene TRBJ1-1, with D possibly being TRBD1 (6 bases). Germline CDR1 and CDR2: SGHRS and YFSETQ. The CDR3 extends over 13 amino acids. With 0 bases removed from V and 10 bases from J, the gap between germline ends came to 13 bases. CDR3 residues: CASSLDGQWGAFF. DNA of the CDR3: TGCGCCAGCAGCTTGGACGGACAGTGGGGAGCTTTCTTT.

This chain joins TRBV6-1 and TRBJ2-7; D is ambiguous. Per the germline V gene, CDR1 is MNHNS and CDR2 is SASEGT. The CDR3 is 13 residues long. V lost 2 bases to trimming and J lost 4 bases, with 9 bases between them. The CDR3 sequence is CASSESSRYEQYF. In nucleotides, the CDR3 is TGTGCCAGCAGTGAAAGCTCCAGGTACGAGCAGTACTTC.

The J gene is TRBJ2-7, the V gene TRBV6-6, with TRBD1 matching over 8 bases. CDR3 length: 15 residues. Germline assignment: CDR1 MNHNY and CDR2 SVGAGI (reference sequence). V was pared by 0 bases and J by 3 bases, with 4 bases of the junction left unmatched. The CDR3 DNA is TGTGCCAGCAGTTACTCGTCGGGACAGGTCTACGAGCAGTACTTC. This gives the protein CASSYSSGQVYEQYF.

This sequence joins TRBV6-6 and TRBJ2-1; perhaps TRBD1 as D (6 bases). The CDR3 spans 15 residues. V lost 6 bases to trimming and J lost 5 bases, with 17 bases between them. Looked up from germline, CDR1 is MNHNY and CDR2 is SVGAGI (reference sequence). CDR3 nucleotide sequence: TGTGCCAGCAGACGGCCCGGGACAACTAACAATGAGCAGTTCTTC. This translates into CASRRPGTTNNEQFF.

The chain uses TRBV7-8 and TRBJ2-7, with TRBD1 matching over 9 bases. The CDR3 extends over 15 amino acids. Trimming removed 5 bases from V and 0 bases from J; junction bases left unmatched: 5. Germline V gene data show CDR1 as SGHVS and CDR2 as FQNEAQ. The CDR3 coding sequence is TGTGCCAGCAGCCCGGGGACAGGGATCTCCTACGAGCAGTACTTC. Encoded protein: CASSPGTGISYEQYF.

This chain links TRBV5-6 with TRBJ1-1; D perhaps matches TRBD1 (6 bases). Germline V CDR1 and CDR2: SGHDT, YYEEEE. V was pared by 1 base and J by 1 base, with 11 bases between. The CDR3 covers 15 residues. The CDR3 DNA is TGTGCCAGCAGCTTGTTGCAGGGGCCGAACACTGAAGCTTTCTTT. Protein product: CASSLLQGPNTEAFF.

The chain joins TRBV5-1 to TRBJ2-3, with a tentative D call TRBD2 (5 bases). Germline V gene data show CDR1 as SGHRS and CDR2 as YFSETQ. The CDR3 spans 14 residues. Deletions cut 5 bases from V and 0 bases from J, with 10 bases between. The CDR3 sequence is CASRRGSSTDTQYF. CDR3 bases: TGCGCCAGCAGACGCGGGTCTAGCACAGATACGCAGTATTTT.

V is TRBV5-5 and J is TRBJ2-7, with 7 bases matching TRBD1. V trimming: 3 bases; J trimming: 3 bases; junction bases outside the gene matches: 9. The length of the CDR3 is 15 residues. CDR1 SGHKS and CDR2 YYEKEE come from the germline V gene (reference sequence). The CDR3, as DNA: TGTGCCAGCAGCTCCCACCCACAGGGGCGCTACGAGCAGTACTTC. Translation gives CASSSHPQGRYEQYF.

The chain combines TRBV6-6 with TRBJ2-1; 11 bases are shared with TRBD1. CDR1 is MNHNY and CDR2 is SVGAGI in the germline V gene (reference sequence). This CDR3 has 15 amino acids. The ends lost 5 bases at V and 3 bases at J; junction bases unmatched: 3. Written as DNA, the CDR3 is TGTGCCAGCAGTCCCGGGACAGGGGGCTACAATGAGCAGTTCTTC. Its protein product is CASSPGTGGYNEQFF.

The CDR3 loop is CASSEPDRDSTDTQYF. In DNA, the CDR3 is TGTGCCAGCAGTGAGCCAGACAGGGATAGCACAGATACGCAGTATTTT. V usage is TRBV25-1 and J usage is TRBJ2-3; 7 bases align to TRBD1. The CDR3 loop spans 16 amino acids. CDR1 and CDR2 (germline): MGHDK, SYGVNS. Trimming at V came to 3 bases and at J to 0 bases, leaving 6 bases not matched to a gene.

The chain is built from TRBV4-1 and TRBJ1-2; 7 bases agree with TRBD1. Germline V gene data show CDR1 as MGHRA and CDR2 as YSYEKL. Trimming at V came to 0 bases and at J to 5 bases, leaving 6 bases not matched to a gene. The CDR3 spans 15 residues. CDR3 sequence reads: CASSQETGLRYGYTF. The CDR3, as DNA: TGCGCCAGCAGCCAAGAGACAGGGCTGAGGTATGGCTACACCTTC.

Here the CDR3 DNA reads TGTGCCAGCAGCTGGGGAGCGGACGAGCAGTACTTC. Encoded protein: CASSWGADEQYF. The V and J genes are TRBV7-9 and TRBJ2-7; D possibly corresponds to TRBD2 (5 bases). CDR1 SEHNR and CDR2 FQNEAQ come from the germline V gene (reference sequence). V lost 4 bases to trimming and J lost 5 bases, with 9 bases between them. This CDR3 region has 12 residues.

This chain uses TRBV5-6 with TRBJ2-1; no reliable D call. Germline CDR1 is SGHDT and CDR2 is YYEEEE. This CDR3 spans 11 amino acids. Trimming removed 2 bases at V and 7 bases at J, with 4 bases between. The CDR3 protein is CASSLRNEQFF. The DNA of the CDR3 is TGTGCCAGCAGCTTACGGAATGAGCAGTTCTTC.

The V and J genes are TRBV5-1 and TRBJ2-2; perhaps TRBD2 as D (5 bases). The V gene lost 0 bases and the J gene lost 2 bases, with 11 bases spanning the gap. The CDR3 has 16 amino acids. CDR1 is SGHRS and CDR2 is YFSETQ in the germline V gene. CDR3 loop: CASSLAPSGNTGELFF. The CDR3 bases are TGCGCCAGCAGCTTGGCCCCGAGCGGAAACACCGGGGAGCTGTTTTTT. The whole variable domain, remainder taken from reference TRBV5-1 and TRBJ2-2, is KAGVTQTPRYLIKTRGQQVTLSCSPISGHRSVSWYQQTPGQGLQFLFEYFSETQRNKGNFPGRFSGRQFSNSRSEMNVSTLELGDSALYLCASSLAPSGNTGELFFGEGSRLTVL.

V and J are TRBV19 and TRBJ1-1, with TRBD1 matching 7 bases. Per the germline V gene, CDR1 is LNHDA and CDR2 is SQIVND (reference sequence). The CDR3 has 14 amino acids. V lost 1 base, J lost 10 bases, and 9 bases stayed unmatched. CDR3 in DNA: TGTGCCAGTAGTATAGGCGCCGGACAGGTGGGAGCTTTCTTT. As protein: CASSIGAGQVGAFF. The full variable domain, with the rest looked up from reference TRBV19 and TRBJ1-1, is DGGITQSPKYLFRKEGQNVTLSCEQNLNHDAMYWYRQDPGQGLRLIYYSQIVNDFQKGDIAEGYSVSREKKESFPLTVTSAQKNPTAFYLCASSIGAGQVGAFFGQGTRLTVV.

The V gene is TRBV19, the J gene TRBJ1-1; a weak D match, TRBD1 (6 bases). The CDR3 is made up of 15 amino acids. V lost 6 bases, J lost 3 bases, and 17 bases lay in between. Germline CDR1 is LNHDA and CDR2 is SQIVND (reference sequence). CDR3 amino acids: CASSRVQGSYTEAFF. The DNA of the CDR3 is TGTGCCAGTAGCAGGGTCCAGGGGTCCTACACTGAAGCTTTCTTT.

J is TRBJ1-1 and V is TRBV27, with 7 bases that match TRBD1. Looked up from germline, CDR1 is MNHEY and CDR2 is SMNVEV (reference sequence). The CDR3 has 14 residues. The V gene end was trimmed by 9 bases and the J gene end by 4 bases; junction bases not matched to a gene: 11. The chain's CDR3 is CASSFHRGGTEAFF. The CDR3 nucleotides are TGTGCCAGTTCTTTTCACAGGGGAGGCACTGAAGCTTTCTTT.

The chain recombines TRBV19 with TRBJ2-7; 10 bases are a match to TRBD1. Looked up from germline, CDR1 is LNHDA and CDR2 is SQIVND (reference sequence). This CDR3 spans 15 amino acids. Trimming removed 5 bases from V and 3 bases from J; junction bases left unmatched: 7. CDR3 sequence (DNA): TGTGCCAGTAGTCCAGGGACAGGGGTTGGCTACGAGCAGTACTTC. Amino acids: CASSPGTGVGYEQYF.

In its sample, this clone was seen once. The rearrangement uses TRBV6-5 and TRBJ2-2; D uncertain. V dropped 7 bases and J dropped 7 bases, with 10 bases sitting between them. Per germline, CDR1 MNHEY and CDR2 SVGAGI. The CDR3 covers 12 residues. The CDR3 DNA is TGTGCCAGCACCACTCGGGTCGGGGAGCTGTTTTTT. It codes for CASTTRVGELFF.

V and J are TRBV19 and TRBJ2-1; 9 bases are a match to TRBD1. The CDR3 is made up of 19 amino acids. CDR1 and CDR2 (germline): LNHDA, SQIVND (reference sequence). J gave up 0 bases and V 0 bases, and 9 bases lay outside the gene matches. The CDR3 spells CASSIEGGTGPSSYNEQFF. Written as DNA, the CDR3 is TGTGCCAGTAGTATAGAAGGGGGGACAGGGCCGAGCTCCTACAATGAGCAGTTCTTC.

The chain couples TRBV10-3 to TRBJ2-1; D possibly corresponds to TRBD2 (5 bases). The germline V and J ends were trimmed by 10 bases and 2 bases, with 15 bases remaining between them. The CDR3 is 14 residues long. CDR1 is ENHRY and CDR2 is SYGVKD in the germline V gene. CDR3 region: CATIEGLAYNEQFF. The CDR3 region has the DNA TGTGCCACTATAGAGGGATTGGCCTACAATGAGCAGTTCTTC.

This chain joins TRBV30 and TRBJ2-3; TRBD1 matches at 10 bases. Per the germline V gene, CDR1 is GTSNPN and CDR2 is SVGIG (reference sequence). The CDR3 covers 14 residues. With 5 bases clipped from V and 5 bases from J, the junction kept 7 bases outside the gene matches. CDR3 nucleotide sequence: TGTGCCTGGGCCCGGGGGACAGGGGTAGATACGCAGTATTTT. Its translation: CAWARGTGVDTQYF. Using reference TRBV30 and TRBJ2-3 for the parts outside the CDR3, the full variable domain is SQTIHQWPATLVQPVGSPLSLECTVEGTSNPNLYWYRQAAGRGLQLLFYSVGIGQISSEVPQNLSASRPQDRQFILSSKKLLLSDSGFYLCAWARGTGVDTQYFGPGTRLTVL.

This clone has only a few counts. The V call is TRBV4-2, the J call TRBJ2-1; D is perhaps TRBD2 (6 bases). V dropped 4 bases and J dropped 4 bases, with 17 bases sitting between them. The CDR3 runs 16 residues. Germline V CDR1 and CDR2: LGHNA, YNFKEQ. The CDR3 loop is CASSRVSVEGYNEQFF. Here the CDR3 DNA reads TGTGCCAGCAGCCGAGTGTCCGTGGAGGGATACAATGAGCAGTTCTTC.

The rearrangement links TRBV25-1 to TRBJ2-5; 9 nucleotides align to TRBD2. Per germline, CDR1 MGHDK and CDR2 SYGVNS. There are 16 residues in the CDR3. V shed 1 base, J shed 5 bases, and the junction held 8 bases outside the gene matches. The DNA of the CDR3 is TGTGCCAGCAGTGAATCCGGACTAGCGCAGTGGGAGACCCAGTACTTC. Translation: CASSESGLAQWETQYF.

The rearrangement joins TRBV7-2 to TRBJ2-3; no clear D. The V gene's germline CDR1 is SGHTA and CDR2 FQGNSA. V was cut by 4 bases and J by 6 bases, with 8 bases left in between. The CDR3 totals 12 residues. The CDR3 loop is CASSSPPDTQYF. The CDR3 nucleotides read TGTGCCAGCAGCTCCCCCCCGGATACGCAGTATTTT.

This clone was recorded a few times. DNA of the CDR3: TGTGCCAGTATTCGGTTGAACACTGAAGCTTTCTTT. Translated, it gives CASIRLNTEAFF. The V call is TRBV2, the J call TRBJ1-1; no definite D call. The germline gives CDR1 SNHLY, CDR2 FYNNEI. The V end lost 9 bases, the J end lost 0 bases, and 8 bases lay between the germline ends. The CDR3 is 12 amino acids.

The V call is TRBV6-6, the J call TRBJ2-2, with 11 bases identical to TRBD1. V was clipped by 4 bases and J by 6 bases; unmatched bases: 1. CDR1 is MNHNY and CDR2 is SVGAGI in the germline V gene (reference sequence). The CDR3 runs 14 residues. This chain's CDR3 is CASSSGQGAGELFF. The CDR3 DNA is TGTGCCAGCAGTTCGGGACAGGGGGCCGGGGAGCTGTTTTTT.